This TCR beta chain appears in the sequencing data of a study of metastatic and nonmetastatic thyroid tumors. Study details: Where malignant and benign thyroid patients were concerned, repertoires were compared across blood and tumor or nodule tissue. Study-level results: A significant increase in TCR beta diversity was reportedly seen in malignant thyroid tumors relative to benign nodules, in blood and tumor.

Each patient went into thyroid surgery without having received any treatment. This clone was observed many times. Its antigen is not known. Per the original data handling: The study's classifier, a distant-metastasis tool for papillary thyroid cancer, was built using CDR3 differences across clinicopathological groups. MiXCR was used by TCRdb to re-call the PCR reads. TCRdb's processing, not the authors' own work, is the source of the V and J calls. The sample includes approximately 38,000 clones, about a sixth of them seen just once. The length of the CDR3 is 16 residues. Germline V gene lookup returns CDR1 MNHEY and CDR2 SMNVEV (reference sequence). V was pared by 5 bases and J by 7 bases, with 7 bases of the junction left unmatched.

The sequence was collected from a female donor with papillary thyroid cancer or a benign thyroid nodule (not recorded which). Some clones in this sample may be carry-over from other donors' samples. Sequencing was performed on blood. This sequence joins TRBV27 and TRBJ2-1; 14 bases map to TRBD2. The DNA of the CDR3 is TGTGCCAGCAGTACCACCGGGACTAGCGGGAGTAATGAGCAGTTCTTC. This gives the protein CASSTTGTSGSNEQFF.